This TCR beta chain was sequenced during a study of blood T cell repertoires in COVID-19. Whole-study context: Acute-phase and convalescent COVID-19 samples originated in the United States, Italy and Spain. T cells, B-cell-depleted T cells, or PBMCs provided the cDNA or gDNA that served as material.

Under the authors' procedure: Amplified reference gene primers provided the basis for estimating nucleated cell counts. Produced via immunoSEQ multiplex PCR; TCRdb's table is partial and in-frame only. That table supplies the V and J calls and clone size; D and trimming were determined from the DNA. There are around 110,000 clones in the sample; over 75% occur only once, and 1.8% lies in the top ten. CDR3 length equals 13 residues. Germline V lookup: CDR1 LNHDA, CDR2 SQIVND (reference sequence). Trimming took 7 bases from V and 8 from J; bases not matched to a gene: 7. Material for sequencing was peripheral blood. This sequence originates from a human donor with active COVID-19. The donor label of this sample is uncertain. The chain recombines TRBV19 with TRBJ2-1; 8 bases line up with TRBD2. DNA for the CDR3: TGTGCCAGTAATCGGGGGGGCCAATATGAGCAGTTCTTC. Translating it yields CASNRGGQYEQFF.